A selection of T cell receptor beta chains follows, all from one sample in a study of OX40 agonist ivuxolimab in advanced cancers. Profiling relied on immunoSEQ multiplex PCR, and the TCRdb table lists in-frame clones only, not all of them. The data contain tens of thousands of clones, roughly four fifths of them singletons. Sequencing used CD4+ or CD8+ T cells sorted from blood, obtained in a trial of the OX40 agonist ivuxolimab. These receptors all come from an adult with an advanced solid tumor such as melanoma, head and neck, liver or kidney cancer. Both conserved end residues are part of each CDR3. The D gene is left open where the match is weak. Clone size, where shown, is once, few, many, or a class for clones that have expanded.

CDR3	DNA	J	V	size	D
CASSLLRSTDTQYF	TGTGCCAGCAGCTTACTAAGGAGTACAGATACGCAGTATTTT	TRBJ2-3	TRBV7-2	.	.
CASSSPDQIEEQYF	TGTGCCAGCAGCTCCCCAGACCAGATTGAGGAGCAGTACTTC	TRBJ2-7	TRBV9	.	.
CAWSHPPLGLHF	TGTGCCTGGAGTCACCCCCCGTTGGGCCTCCACTTT	TRBJ1-6	TRBV30	.	.
CASMVNYGYTF	TGTGCCAGCATGGTTAACTATGGCTACACCTTC	TRBJ1-2	TRBV28	.	.
CSALTEGRSSF	TGCAGTGCCCTCACTGAGGGGCGTTCCTCGTTC	TRBJ2-7	TRBV20-1	.	.
CASSLGFSGANVLTF	TGTGCCAGCAGCTTAGGGTTCTCTGGGGCCAACGTCCTGACTTTC	TRBJ2-6	TRBV13	.	.
CATSRDKATGLGYTF	TGTGCCACCAGCAGAGATAAAGCGACAGGGCTTGGCTACACCTTC	TRBJ1-2	TRBV15	.	TRBD1
CASSLGDRPQKETQYF	TGTGCCAGCAGCTTAGGTGACAGGCCCCAAAAAGAGACCCAGTACTTC	TRBJ2-5	TRBV7-8	.	.
CAISERGLETQYF	TGTGCCATCAGTGAGAGGGGGCTAGAGACCCAGTACTTC	TRBJ2-5	TRBV10-3	.	TRBD1
CASLNTEAFF	TGTGCCAGCCTTAACACTGAAGCTTTCTTT	TRBJ1-1	TRBV2	few	.
CASSRALGMGEKLFF	TGCGCCAGCAGCCGGGCGTTAGGGATGGGGGAAAAACTGTTTTTT	TRBJ1-4	TRBV7-9	.	.
CASSFLYEQYF	TGTGCCAGCAGCTTCCTCTACGAGCAGTACTTC	TRBJ2-7	TRBV28	.	.
CASSQVHDNSPLHF	TGTGCCAGCAGCCAAGTTCACGATAATTCACCCCTCCACTTT	TRBJ1-6	TRBV4-2	few	.
CASSQEIPRAGASNQPQHF	TGCGCCAGCAGCCAAGAAATCCCCCGCGCGGGGGCGAGCAATCAGCCCCAGCATTTT	TRBJ1-5	TRBV4-1	.	.
CASSRDRARTDTQYF	TGTGCCAGCAGTCGGGACAGAGCCCGCACAGATACGCAGTATTTT	TRBJ2-3	TRBV6-1	.	TRBD1
CASRGFGGLNTEAFF	TGTGCCAGCAGAGGATTTGGGGGCTTGAACACTGAAGCTTTCTTT	TRBJ1-1	TRBV2	.	.
CSVATRTNEKLFF	TGCAGCGTTGCGACCCGAACTAATGAAAAACTGTTTTTT	TRBJ1-4	TRBV29-1	.	.
CASSYSQNYGYTF	TGTGCCAGCAGTTACTCGCAAAACTATGGCTACACCTTC	TRBJ1-2	TRBV6-6	.	.
CASSLSVAGGTGELFF	TGTGCCAGCAGTTTATCGGTAGCGGGGGGCACCGGGGAGCTGTTTTTT	TRBJ2-2	TRBV28	.	TRBD2
CASTSTLGRTSGNTIYF	TGCGCCAGCACTTCAACCCTGGGGCGGACCTCTGGAAACACCATATATTTT	TRBJ1-3	TRBV10-2	.	.
CASSLGGTVNTEAFF	TGTGCCAGCAGCTTAGGAGGGACAGTGAACACTGAAGCTTTCTTT	TRBJ1-1	TRBV7-2	.	TRBD1
CASRLRGTGELFF	TGTGCCAGCAGGTTAAGGGGGACCGGGGAGCTGTTTTTT	TRBJ2-2	TRBV7-2	.	.
CASTFPLGRGSTEAFF	TGTGCCAGTACATTCCCTCTCGGAAGAGGGAGCACTGAAGCTTTCTTT	TRBJ1-1	TRBV19	.	.
CASSEWDRVTGELFF	TGTGCCAGCAGTGAATGGGACAGGGTCACCGGGGAGCTGTTTTTT	TRBJ2-2	TRBV2	.	TRBD1
CASSPPGAFPADTQYF	TGTGCCAGCAGCCCCCCAGGAGCCTTCCCAGCAGATACGCAGTATTTT	TRBJ2-3	TRBV7-2	.	.
CASSLSGLAGGQIDNEQFF	TGTGCCAGCAGCTTATCGGGCCTAGCGGGGGGGCAGATAGACAATGAGCAGTTCTTC	TRBJ2-1	TRBV11-3	.	TRBD2
CSAWGREGADIQYF	TGCAGCGCATGGGGGAGGGAGGGCGCAGACATTCAGTACTTC	TRBJ2-4	TRBV29-1	.	TRBD2
CASSFIRRTSNTGELFF	TGTGCCAGCAGCTTTATTCGTAGGACTTCGAACACCGGGGAGCTGTTTTTT	TRBJ2-2	TRBV11-2	.	.
CASSESLEGTDTQYF	TGCGCCAGCAGTGAGTCCCTAGAGGGCACAGATACGCAGTATTTT	TRBJ2-3	TRBV10-2	.	.
CASNTGTGGTGELFF	TGTGCCAGTAACACCGGGACAGGGGGTACCGGGGAGCTGTTTTTT	TRBJ2-2	TRBV19	.	TRBD1
CASRLGDRVIQPQHF	TGTGCCAGTAGATTAGGGGACAGGGTCATTCAGCCCCAGCATTTT	TRBJ1-5	TRBV19	.	TRBD1
CASSTRTGERNQPQHF	TGTGCCAGCAGTACAAGGACAGGGGAGAGGAATCAGCCCCAGCATTTT	TRBJ1-5	TRBV28	.	TRBD1
CASSYVYSLPYEQYF	TGTGCCAGCAGTTATGTGTACTCTCTTCCCTACGAGCAGTACTTC	TRBJ2-7	TRBV6-5	once	.
CASSAGINEKLFF	TGTGCCAGCAGCGCAGGGATTAATGAAAAACTGTTTTTT	TRBJ1-4	TRBV9	.	.
CASREQGFGYTF	TGTGCCAGCAGAGAACAGGGTTTTGGCTACACCTTC	TRBJ1-2	TRBV28	once	.
CAISETLMPEQFF	TGTGCCATCAGTGAGACTTTGATGCCTGAGCAGTTCTTC	TRBJ2-1	TRBV10-3	.	.
CASSDASGAQPQHF	TGTGCCAGCTCAGATGCGTCAGGGGCCCAGCCCCAGCATTTT	TRBJ1-5	TRBV18	.	.
CASSPTTSEVGDIQYF	TGCGCCAGCAGCCCGACGACTTCGGAGGTCGGAGACATTCAGTACTTC	TRBJ2-4	TRBV4-3	.	.
CASSLATSGTEQYF	TGTGCCAGCAGCTTAGCGACTAGCGGGACCGAGCAGTACTTC	TRBJ2-7	TRBV11-2	once	TRBD2
CPGSARSGQGESNQPQHF	TGTCCTGGGAGCGCACGGTCGGGACAGGGAGAAAGCAATCAGCCCCAGCATTTT	TRBJ1-5	TRBV22-1	.	.
CASSPTGGWDGYTF	TGTGCCAGCAGCCCTACGGGGGGCTGGGATGGCTACACCTTC	TRBJ1-2	TRBV7-2	.	.
CASSLRQDPMNTGELFF	TGTGCCAGCAGTTTAAGACAGGATCCTATGAACACCGGGGAGCTGTTTTTT	TRBJ2-2	TRBV28	.	.
CASSYYAGPYEQYF	TGTGCCAGCAGTTACTATGCGGGGCCCTACGAGCAGTACTTC	TRBJ2-7	TRBV6-5	once	.
CASSQGGPNQPQHF	TGTGCCAGCAGCCAAGGGGGCCCCAATCAGCCCCAGCATTTT	TRBJ1-5	TRBV28	.	TRBD1